The source of this TCR beta chain is a study of cytomegalovirus exposure and HLA in healthy donors. Points from the study as a whole: As was reported, the classifier diagnosed cytomegalovirus status with high specificity and sensitivity. In presence/absence analyses, roughly uniform sequencing depth across donors was assumed.

These donors counted as nominally healthy when sampled, but unrecorded immune exposures were likely. A multiplex PCR was run with 60 Vbeta primers and 13 Jbeta primers. Original processing methods: Later reanalysis found 80 million or so unique TCR beta chains, 10 million to 12 million of them shared. Generated by immunoSEQ multiplex PCR, the TCRdb table keeps only in-frame clones and is missing some. For V, J and clone size, that table is used; D and trimming come from the DNA. There are roughly 120,000 clones in the sample; less than 85% occur only once, and over 2.5% lies in the top ten. CDR1 SGHDT and CDR2 YYEEEE come from the germline V gene. After removal of 3 bases from V and 3 bases from J, the junction contained 8 bases not matched to a gene. CDR3 length: 15 amino acids. With regard to this clone: Its antigen remains unidentified.

The TCR comes from a male donor in good health and CMV-seronegative. The chain recombines TRBV5-6 with TRBJ1-2; 7 nucleotides line up with TRBD1. The sample consisted of PBMCs. The CDR3 coding sequence is TGTGCCAGCAGCTGGGAAGAGGGGGCACACTATGGCTACACCTTC. Amino acids: CASSWEEGAHYGYTF.